These 19 T cell receptor beta chains were sequenced from one sample in a study of PD-1 blockade in classical Hodgkin lymphoma. Sample time point: newly diagnosed, previously untreated cHL patient sample. Only in-frame clones appear in the TCRdb table, and some are missing; sequencing was by immunoSEQ multiplex PCR. The table lists tens of thousands of clones, approximately 91% of them singletons. Specimen: peripheral blood mononuclear cells (PBMCs). The receptors stem from a human donor with classical Hodgkin lymphoma.

The chain recombines TRBV7-2 with TRBJ1-3; D is ambiguous. CDR1 and CDR2 from the germline V gene are SGHTA and FQGNSA. The CDR3 covers 16 residues. V lost 3 bases to trimming and J lost 0 bases, with 12 bases between them. CDR3 bases: TGTGCCAGCAGCTTTCCGATCTCGAGCTCTGGAAACACCATATATTTT. Its translation: CASSFPISSSGNTIYF.

The chain combines TRBV2 with TRBJ2-3; D not resolved. There are 16 residues in the CDR3. CDR1 is SNHLY, CDR2 FYNNEI, per germline. Trimming took 1 base from V and 2 from J, leaving 13 bases between them. The CDR3 DNA reads as TGTGCCAGCAGTGAAGTGCCTTCGCAGTACACAGATACGCAGTATTTT. It encodes CASSEVPSQYTDTQYF.

The DNA of the CDR3 is TGTGCCAGCAGACCCCCGGGACTAGTGACAGATACGCAGTATTTT. This translates into CASRPPGLVTDTQYF. The V and J genes are TRBV6-5 and TRBJ2-3; 8 nucleotides match TRBD2. This CDR3 has 15 amino acids. CDR1 MNHEY and CDR2 SVGAGI come from the germline V gene. With V trimmed by 6 bases and J by 3 bases, 8 bases remained unmatched.

The chain carries TRBV7-3 and TRBJ2-1; TRBD2 matches 7 bases. The CDR3 sequence is 18 residues long. Germline lookup yields CDR1 SGHTA and CDR2 FQGTGA. J lost 6 bases, V lost 1 base, and 15 bases had no gene match. The CDR3: CASSLSPGSGRPPNEQFF. The CDR3 DNA reads as TGTGCCAGCAGCTTAAGCCCAGGTAGCGGGCGACCCCCCAATGAGCAGTTCTTC.

The chain employs TRBV4-1 and TRBJ2-7, with 7 nucleotides matching TRBD1. This CDR3 is built from 14 residues. CDR1 and CDR2 (germline): MGHRA, YSYEKL. The V gene end was trimmed by 4 bases and the J gene end by 1 base; junction bases not matched to a gene: 4. CDR3 DNA sequence: TGCGCCAGCAGCCTTCGGGACAGATCCTACGAGCAGTACTTC. Its translation: CASSLRDRSYEQYF.

The DNA of the CDR3 is TGTGCCGGATCTAAAGGGACAGGGGGCGGTCAAGAGACCCAGTACTTC. As protein: CAGSKGTGGGQETQYF. This chain joins TRBV2 and TRBJ2-5; 12 bases are shared with TRBD1. The CDR3 consists of 16 residues. CDR1 is SNHLY, CDR2 FYNNEI, per germline. J lost 2 bases, V lost 11 bases, and 12 bases had no gene match.

The chain carries TRBV28 and TRBJ1-1, with a possible D match to TRBD1 (5 bases). CDR3 size: 13 residues. V was clipped by 6 bases and J by 2 bases, with 10 bases between them. Germline values: CDR1 MDHEN, CDR2 SYDVKM. DNA for the CDR3: TGTGCCAGCAGCCGACAGATTAACACTGAAGCTTTCTTT. This translates into CASSRQINTEAFF.

The rearrangement joins TRBV5-3 to TRBJ2-2; D is undetermined. TRBV5-3 is noted as an ORF with a role that remains uncertain. CDR3 size: 12 residues. V was cut by 1 base and J by 8 bases, with 6 bases left in between. The CDR3, as DNA: TGTGCCAGAAGCTTGCTGACGGGGGAGCTGTTTTTT. Protein product: CARSLLTGELFF.

The V and J genes are TRBV7-3 and TRBJ2-3, with 7 bases identical to TRBD1. Germline V CDR1 and CDR2: SGHTA, FQGTGA. The CDR3 loop spans 14 amino acids. With V trimmed by 3 bases and J by 1 base, 1 base remained unmatched. CDR3 DNA sequence: TGTGCCAGCAGCTTCACAGGGGGCACAGATACGCAGTATTTT. Residues: CASSFTGGTDTQYF.

The chain employs TRBV6-6 and TRBJ1-5; D may be TRBD1 (6 bases). The CDR3 has 16 residues. With 4 bases removed from V and 5 bases from J, the gap between germline ends came to 18 bases. Germline V lookup: CDR1 MNHNY, CDR2 SVGAGI (reference sequence). This CDR3 reads CASSSWDISRDQPQHF. In nucleotides, the CDR3 is TGTGCCAGCAGTTCGTGGGACATTTCTAGGGATCAGCCCCAGCATTTT.

The chain couples TRBV27 to TRBJ2-2; D is uncertain. Trimming took 6 bases from V and 3 from J, leaving 11 bases between them. The CDR3 consists of 14 residues. Per germline, CDR1 MNHEY and CDR2 SMNVEV (reference sequence). The CDR3 DNA follows: TGTGCCAGCAGGATTTCGACTTACACCGGGGAGCTGTTTTTT. Translated, it gives CASRISTYTGELFF.

This chain connects TRBV5-1 to TRBJ2-3; the D gene is possibly TRBD1 (5 bases). Trimming removed 0 bases from V and 2 bases from J, with 7 bases in between. Per germline, CDR1 SGHRS and CDR2 YFSETQ. This CDR3 has 14 amino acids. Here the CDR3 reads CASSLGTITDTQYF. For the CDR3, the DNA is TGCGCCAGCAGCTTGGGGACAATCACAGATACGCAGTATTTT.

This clone was seen once. V gene TRBV9 combines with J gene TRBJ2-1, with D possibly being TRBD1 (5 bases). With 0 bases removed from V and 5 bases from J, the gap between germline ends came to 9 bases. The CDR3 is 14 amino acids. Looked up from germline, CDR1 is SGDLS and CDR2 is YYNGEE. As DNA, the CDR3 is TGTGCCAGCAGCGTAGGTAACAGGAACAATGAGCAGTTCTTC. Residues: CASSVGNRNNEQFF.

This clone has more than one count but fewer than ten. The rearrangement joins TRBV6-4 to TRBJ2-1, with 8 bases identical to TRBD1. The length of the CDR3 is 16 residues. Germline CDR1 reads MRHNA; CDR2 reads SNTAGT. J lost 4 bases, V lost 5 bases, and 10 bases had no gene match. The CDR3 nucleotides are TGTGCCAGCAGTCCCCCGGCAGGGGGCAAGTACAATGAGCAGTTCTTC. Translating it yields CASSPPAGGKYNEQFF.

The table lists this clone with a count of one. V gene TRBV6-1 combines with J gene TRBJ1-2, with no clear D. V was shortened by 6 bases and J by 0 bases, with 14 bases between the two germline ends. The germline V gene has CDR1 MNHNS and CDR2 SASEGT. This CDR3 spans 15 amino acids. CDR3 sequence reads: CASRLSDKPNYGYTF. CDR3 nucleotide sequence: TGTGCCAGCAGGCTTTCAGACAAACCTAACTATGGCTACACCTTC.

The chain links TRBV28 to TRBJ2-1; D not certain. Germline V gene lookup returns CDR1 MDHEN and CDR2 SYDVKM. The CDR3 consists of 14 residues. V dropped 3 bases and J dropped 7 bases, with 13 bases sitting between them. This CDR3 reads CASSFSPSYNEQFF. DNA for the CDR3: TGTGCCAGCAGTTTCTCCCCCTCGTATAATGAGCAGTTCTTC.

This clone qualifies as large. V gene TRBV19 combines with J gene TRBJ1-2, with D hard to call. The V end was cut by 6 bases, the J end by 6 bases, with 17 bases between. This CDR3 contains 14 residues. CDR1 and CDR2 (germline): LNHDA, SQIVND (reference sequence). The CDR3 region is CASSPFIGGHGYTF. The CDR3 nucleotides are TGTGCCAGTAGCCCCTTCATTGGAGGGCATGGCTACACCTTC.

The V and J genes are TRBV25-1 and TRBJ1-2; 7 bases align to TRBD1. The V and J ends lost 4 bases and 4 bases, in that order; junction bases with no gene match: 9. The germline gives CDR1 MGHDK, CDR2 SYGVNS. This CDR3 contains 15 residues. The CDR3 coding sequence is TGTGCCAGCAGTGTTACACAGGGGCACATCTATGGCTACACCTTC. Translated: CASSVTQGHIYGYTF.

V gene TRBV7-7 combines with J gene TRBJ2-1, with 7 bases identical to TRBD2. The CDR3 totals 18 residues. V lost 4 bases and J lost 8; bases outside the gene matches: 20. Germline CDR1 SSHAT, CDR2 FNYEAQ (reference sequence). Here the CDR3 reads CASSSTFSSGPSADEQFF. As DNA, the CDR3 is TGTGCCAGCAGCTCGACCTTTTCTAGCGGCCCTTCGGCCGATGAGCAGTTCTTC.